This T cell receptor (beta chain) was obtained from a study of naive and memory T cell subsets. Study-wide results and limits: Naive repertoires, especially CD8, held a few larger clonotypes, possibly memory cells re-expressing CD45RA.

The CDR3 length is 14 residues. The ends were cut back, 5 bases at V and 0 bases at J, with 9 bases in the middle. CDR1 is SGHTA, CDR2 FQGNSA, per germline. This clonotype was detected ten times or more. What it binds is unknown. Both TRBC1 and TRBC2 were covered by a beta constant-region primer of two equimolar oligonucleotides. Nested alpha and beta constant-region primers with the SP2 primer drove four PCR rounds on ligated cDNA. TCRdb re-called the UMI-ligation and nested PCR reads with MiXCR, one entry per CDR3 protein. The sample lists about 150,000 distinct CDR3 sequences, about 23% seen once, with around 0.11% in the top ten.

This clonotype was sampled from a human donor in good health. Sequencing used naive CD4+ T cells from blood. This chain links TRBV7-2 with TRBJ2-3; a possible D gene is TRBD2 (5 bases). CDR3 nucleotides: TGTGCCAGCAGCCTACTAGGGAGCACAGATACGCAGTATTTT. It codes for CASSLLGSTDTQYF. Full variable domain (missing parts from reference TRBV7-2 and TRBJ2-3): GAGVSQSPSNKVTEKGKDVELRCDPISGHTALYWYRQSLGQGLEFLIYFQGNSAPDKSGLPSDRFSAERTGGSVSTLTIQRTQQEDSAVYLCASSLLGSTDTQYFGPGTRLTVL.